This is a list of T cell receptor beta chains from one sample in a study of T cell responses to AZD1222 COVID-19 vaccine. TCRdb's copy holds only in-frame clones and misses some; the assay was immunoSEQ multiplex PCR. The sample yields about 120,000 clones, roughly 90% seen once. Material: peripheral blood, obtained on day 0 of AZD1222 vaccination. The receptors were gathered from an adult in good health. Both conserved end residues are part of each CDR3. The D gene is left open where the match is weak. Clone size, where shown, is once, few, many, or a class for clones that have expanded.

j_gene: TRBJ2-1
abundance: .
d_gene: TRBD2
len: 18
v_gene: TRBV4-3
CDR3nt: TGCGCCAGCAGCCGAACCGCCTCGGGGGCGGGAGGGGCCAATGAGCAGTTCTTC
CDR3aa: CASSRTASGAGGANEQFF

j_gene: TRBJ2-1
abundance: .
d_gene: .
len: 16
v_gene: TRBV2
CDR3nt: TGTGCCAGCAGGGGGGGGGCGCATAATCCTCACAATGAGCAGTTCTTC
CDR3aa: CASRGGAHNPHNEQFF

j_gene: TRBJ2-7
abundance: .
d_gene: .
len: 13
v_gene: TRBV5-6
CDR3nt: TGTGCCAGCAGCTTCGGGACCACCTACGAGCAGTACTTC
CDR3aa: CASSFGTTYEQYF

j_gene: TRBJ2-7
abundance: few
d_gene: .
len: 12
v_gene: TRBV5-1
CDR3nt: TGCGCCAGCGGGTGGGATAACTACGAGCAGTACTTC
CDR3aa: CASGWDNYEQYF

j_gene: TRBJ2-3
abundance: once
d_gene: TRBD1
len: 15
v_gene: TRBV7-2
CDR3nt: TGTGCCAGCAGCCCTCGGACAGGGGCCCTTGATACGCAGTATTTT
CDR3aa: CASSPRTGALDTQYF

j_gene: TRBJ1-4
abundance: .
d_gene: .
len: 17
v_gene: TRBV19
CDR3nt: TGTGCCAGTAGTATAGAGAGGACAGCCGCAACTAATGAAAAACTGTTTTTT
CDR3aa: CASSIERTAATNEKLFF

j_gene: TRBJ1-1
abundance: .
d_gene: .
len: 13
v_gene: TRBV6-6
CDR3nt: TGTGCCAGCAGTTATATGGCTGAGGGGGAAGCTTTCTTT
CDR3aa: CASSYMAEGEAFF

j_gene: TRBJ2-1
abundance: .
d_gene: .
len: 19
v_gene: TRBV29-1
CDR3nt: TGCAGCGTTGACCCGACAGGACCCCATGCGGGAGTATCCTACAATGAGCAGTTCTTC
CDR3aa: CSVDPTGPHAGVSYNEQFF

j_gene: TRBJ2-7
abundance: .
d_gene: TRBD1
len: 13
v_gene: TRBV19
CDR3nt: TGTGCCAGTAGTACGGACAGGGGCTACGAGCAGTACTTC
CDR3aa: CASSTDRGYEQYF

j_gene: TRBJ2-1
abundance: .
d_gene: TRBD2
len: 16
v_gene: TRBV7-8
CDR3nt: TGTGCCAGCAGCTTAGTTGCAGCGGGAGGTTACAATGAGCAGTTCTTC
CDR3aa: CASSLVAAGGYNEQFF

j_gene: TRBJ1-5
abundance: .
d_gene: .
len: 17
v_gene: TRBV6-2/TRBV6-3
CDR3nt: TGTGCCAGCAGTTACTCGATATTCTTCCTTGGGAATCAGCCCCAGCATTTT
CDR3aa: CASSYSIFFLGNQPQHF